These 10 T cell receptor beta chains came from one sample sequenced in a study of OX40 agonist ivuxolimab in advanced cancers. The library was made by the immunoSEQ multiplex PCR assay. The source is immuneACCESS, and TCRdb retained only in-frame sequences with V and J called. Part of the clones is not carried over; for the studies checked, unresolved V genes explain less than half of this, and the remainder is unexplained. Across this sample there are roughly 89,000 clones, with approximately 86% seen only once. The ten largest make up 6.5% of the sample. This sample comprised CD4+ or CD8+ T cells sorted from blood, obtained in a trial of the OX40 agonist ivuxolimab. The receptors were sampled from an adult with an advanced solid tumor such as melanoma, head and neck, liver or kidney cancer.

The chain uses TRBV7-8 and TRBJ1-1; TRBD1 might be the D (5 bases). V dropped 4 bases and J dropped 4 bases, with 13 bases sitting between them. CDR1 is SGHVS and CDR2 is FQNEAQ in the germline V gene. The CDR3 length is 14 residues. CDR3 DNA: TGTGCCAGCAGCTCTCAGGGCGGGGGCACTGAAGCTTTCTTT. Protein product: CASSSQGGGTEAFF.

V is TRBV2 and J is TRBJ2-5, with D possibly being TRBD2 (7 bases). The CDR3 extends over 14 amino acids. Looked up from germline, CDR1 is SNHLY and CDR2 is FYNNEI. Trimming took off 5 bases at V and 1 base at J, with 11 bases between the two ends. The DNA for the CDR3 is TGTGCCAGCAGTCTAGGGGGGGCCCAAGAGACCCAGTACTTC. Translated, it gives CASSLGGAQETQYF.

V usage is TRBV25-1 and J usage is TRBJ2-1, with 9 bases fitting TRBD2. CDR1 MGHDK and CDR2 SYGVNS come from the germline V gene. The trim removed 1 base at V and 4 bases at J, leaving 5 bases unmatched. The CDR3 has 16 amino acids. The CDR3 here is CASSELSSGAYNEQFF. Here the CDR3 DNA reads TGTGCCAGCAGTGAATTGTCTAGCGGGGCTTACAATGAGCAGTTCTTC.

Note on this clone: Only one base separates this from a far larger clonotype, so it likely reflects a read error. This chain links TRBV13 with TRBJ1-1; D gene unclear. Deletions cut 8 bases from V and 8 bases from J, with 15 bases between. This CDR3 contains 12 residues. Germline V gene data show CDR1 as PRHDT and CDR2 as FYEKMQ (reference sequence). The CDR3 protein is CASGLLGREAFF. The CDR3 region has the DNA TGTGCCAGCGGTTTGTTAGGGAGGGAAGCTTTCTTT.

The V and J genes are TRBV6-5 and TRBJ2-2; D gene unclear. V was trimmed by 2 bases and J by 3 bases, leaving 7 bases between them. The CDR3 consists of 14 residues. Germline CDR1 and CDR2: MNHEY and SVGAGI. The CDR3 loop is CASSYDLHTGELFF. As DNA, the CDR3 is TGTGCCAGCAGTTACGACCTCCACACCGGGGAGCTGTTTTTT.

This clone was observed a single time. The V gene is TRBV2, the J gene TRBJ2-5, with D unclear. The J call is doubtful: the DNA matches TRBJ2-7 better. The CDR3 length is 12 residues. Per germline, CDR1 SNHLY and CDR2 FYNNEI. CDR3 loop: CASNPNSYEQYF. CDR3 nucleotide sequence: TGTGCCAGCAACCCAAACTCCTACGAGCAGTACTTC.

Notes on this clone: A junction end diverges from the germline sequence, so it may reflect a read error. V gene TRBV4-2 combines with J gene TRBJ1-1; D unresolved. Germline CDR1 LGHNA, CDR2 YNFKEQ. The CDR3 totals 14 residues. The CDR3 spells CASSQDLGNPEAFF. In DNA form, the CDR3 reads TGTGCCAGCAGCCAAGATTTGGGGAACCCTGAAGCTTTCTTT.

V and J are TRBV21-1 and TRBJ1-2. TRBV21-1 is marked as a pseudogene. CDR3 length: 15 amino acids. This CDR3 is CASRGVYRKTYGYTF. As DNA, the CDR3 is TGTGCCAGCAGGGGGGTCTACAGAAAGACCTATGGCTACACCTTC.

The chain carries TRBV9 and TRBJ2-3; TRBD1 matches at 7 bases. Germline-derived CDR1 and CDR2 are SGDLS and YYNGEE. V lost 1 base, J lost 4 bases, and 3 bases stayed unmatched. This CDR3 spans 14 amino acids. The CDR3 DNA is TGTGCCAGCAGCGTACGACAGGGTGCAGATACGCAGTATTTT. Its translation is CASSVRQGADTQYF.

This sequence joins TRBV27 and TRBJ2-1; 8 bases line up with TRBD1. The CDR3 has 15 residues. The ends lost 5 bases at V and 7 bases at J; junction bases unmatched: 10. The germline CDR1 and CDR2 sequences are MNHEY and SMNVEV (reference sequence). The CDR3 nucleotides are TGTGCCAGCAGTCTTATAGGGACAGGTGGGAATGAGCAGTTCTTC. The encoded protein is CASSLIGTGGNEQFF.